This T cell receptor (beta chain) emerged from a study of metastatic and nonmetastatic thyroid tumors. In the study overall: The comparison covered peripheral blood and tumor or nodule tissue in malignant and benign thyroid patients.

TCRdb reprocessed the PCR reads using MiXCR. The table shows roughly 34,000 clones, with around 33% occurring only once. CDR3 length: 17 amino acids. Germline assignment: CDR1 SGHRS and CDR2 YFSETQ. V shed 4 bases and J 4 bases; nucleotides not matched to a gene: 11. All patients were treatment-naive before thyroid surgery. V is TRBV5-1 and J is TRBJ2-3; 11 positions match TRBD1. This clonotype was sampled from a female donor with papillary thyroid cancer or a benign thyroid nodule (not recorded which). Some clones in this sample may be carry-over from other donors' samples. The specimen was tumor tissue. CDR3 region: CASSLSWTGGGADTQYF. CDR3 in DNA: TGCGCCAGCAGCCTATCATGGACAGGGGGCGGCGCAGATACGCAGTATTTT.